The T cell receptor (beta chain) described here comes from a study of shared T cell receptors in the human thymus. The V gene's germline CDR1 is SEHNR and CDR2 FQNEAQ (reference sequence). V trimming: 3 bases; J trimming: 5 bases; junction bases outside the gene matches: 6. This CDR3 has 16 residues. Profiling relied on immunoSEQ multiplex PCR, and the TCRdb table lists in-frame clones only, not all of them. This sample yields just under 550,000 clones, of which around 78% are seen a single time; about 0.013% belongs to the top ten. This sample was also put to use in a study of human thymus T cells. That source adds: Surgeons resected thymus tissue during corrective heart surgery. What related research reported was that thymic repertoires overlapped highly among unrelated individuals.

This TCR came from a boy younger than two with a congenital heart defect. The rearrangement joins TRBV7-9 to TRBJ2-1; 11 nucleotides agree with TRBD2. What was sequenced was thymocytes. Here the CDR3 reads CASSFTGTSGDNEQFF. Here the CDR3 DNA reads TGTGCCAGCAGCTTCACCGGGACTAGCGGCGACAATGAGCAGTTCTTC.